This T cell receptor (beta chain) is from a study of human T cells and chemical hapten exposure. General study points: The immune response of these alopecia patients might not match healthy individuals'.

The CDR3 totals 18 residues. Looked up from germline, CDR1 is ENHRY and CDR2 is SYGVKD. The ends were cut back, 2 bases at V and 1 base at J, with 18 bases in the middle. TCRdb reprocessed the RACE reads via MiXCR and lists one record per CDR3 protein. The sample lists 95,000 to 150,000 distinct CDR3 sequences, approximately 14% occurring once. Time point here: patch test 1, 2 weeks after DPC sensitization. As to treatment: therapeutic diphenylcyclopropenone sensitization with weekly scalp DPC. Comment on this clonotype: Its antigen is not identified.

The receptor was derived from a man aged 18-30 years with alopecia areata. Some clones in this sample may be carry-over from other donors' samples. Sequenced material: whole blood, taken in connection with sensitization to the hapten diphenylcyclopropenone (DPC). The chain recombines TRBV10-3 with TRBJ2-4; tentatively, D is TRBD1 (6 bases). The CDR3 nucleotides read TGTGCCATCAGTGAGAGGACAGTCCTAAGCGGTGCCAAAAACATTCAGTACTTC. Protein product: CAISERTVLSGAKNIQYF.